These T cell receptor beta chains were read from a single sample in a study of cytomegalovirus exposure and HLA in healthy donors. Sequencing used immunoSEQ multiplex PCR; TCRdb keeps in-frame clones, though not all of them. In the table there are about 89,000 clones, roughly 79% of which are singletons. The sample comprised PBMCs. All receptors derive from a male donor in good health and CMV-seronegative. CDR3s include the opening cysteine and the closing phenylalanine or tryptophan. A D gene is named only where the DNA matches it firmly. Part of the rows lack a size; the others show once, few, many or a class for expanded clones.

v_gene: TRBV21-1; j_gene: TRBJ2-7; d_gene: NA; abundance: NA; CDR3aa: CASSKFSCGLGHKFSEQYF; CDR3nt: TGTGCCAGCAGCAAATTTTCGTGTGGTCTAGGACATAAGTTCTCCGAGCAGTACTTC
v_gene: TRBV18; j_gene: TRBJ1-1; d_gene: NA; abundance: few; CDR3aa: CASSPGQQMNTEAFF; CDR3nt: TGTGCCAGCTCACCAGGACAGCAGATGAACACTGAAGCTTTCTTT
v_gene: TRBV4-3; j_gene: TRBJ2-1; d_gene: TRBD2; abundance: NA; CDR3aa: CASSQAASRTSGSASNEQFF; CDR3nt: TGCGCCAGCAGCCAAGCGGCAAGCCGGACTAGCGGGAGCGCCAGTAATGAGCAGTTCTTC
v_gene: TRBV7-9; j_gene: TRBJ2-2; d_gene: NA; abundance: NA; CDR3aa: CASRFPSVGELFF; CDR3nt: TGTGCCAGCAGGTTCCCTAGCGTCGGGGAGCTGTTTTTT
v_gene: TRBV10-3; j_gene: TRBJ1-2; d_gene: NA; abundance: NA; CDR3aa: CAISEQGANGYTF; CDR3nt: TGTGCCATCAGTGAGCAAGGGGCTAATGGCTACACCTTC
v_gene: TRBV7-2; j_gene: TRBJ1-5; d_gene: NA; abundance: few; CDR3aa: CASSPRWGGNQPQHF; CDR3nt: TGTGCCAGCAGCCCGCGCTGGGGGGGGAATCAGCCCCAGCATTTT
v_gene: TRBV20-1; j_gene: TRBJ2-7; d_gene: TRBD1; abundance: NA; CDR3aa: CSARTGDEQYF; CDR3nt: TGCAGTGCTCGGACAGGGGACGAGCAGTACTTC
v_gene: TRBV5-4; j_gene: TRBJ2-7; d_gene: NA; abundance: once; CDR3aa: CASIPLASYEQYF; CDR3nt: TGTGCCAGCATTCCACTCGCCTCCTACGAGCAGTACTTC
v_gene: TRBV14; j_gene: TRBJ1-4; d_gene: NA; abundance: NA; CDR3aa: CASSLGRVREKLFF; CDR3nt: TGTGCCAGCAGCCTTGGCAGGGTTAGAGAAAAACTGTTTTTT
v_gene: TRBV6-6; j_gene: TRBJ1-3; d_gene: NA; abundance: NA; CDR3aa: CASSPRAPGTGNTIYF; CDR3nt: TGTGCCAGCAGCCCTCGAGCTCCGGGGACAGGAAACACCATATATTTT
v_gene: TRBV7-6; j_gene: TRBJ1-1; d_gene: NA; abundance: few; CDR3aa: CASSYSVGGTEAFF; CDR3nt: TGTGCCAGCAGCTATTCCGTCGGAGGCACTGAAGCTTTCTTT
v_gene: TRBV7-8; j_gene: TRBJ2-7; d_gene: NA; abundance: once; CDR3aa: CASSPRHDTYEQYF; CDR3nt: TGTGCCAGCAGCCCACGACATGATACCTACGAGCAGTACTTC
v_gene: TRBV19; j_gene: TRBJ1-2; d_gene: NA; abundance: NA; CDR3aa: CASSISGNGYTF; CDR3nt: TGTGCCAGTAGTATATCGGGGAATGGCTACACCTTC
v_gene: TRBV4-1; j_gene: TRBJ2-4; d_gene: TRBD1; abundance: NA; CDR3aa: CASSQDGRGAKNIQYF; CDR3nt: TGCGCCAGCAGCCAAGATGGCAGGGGGGCCAAAAACATTCAGTACTTC
v_gene: TRBV11-2; j_gene: TRBJ2-7; d_gene: NA; abundance: NA; CDR3aa: CASSFVYPAGNEQYF; CDR3nt: TGTGCCAGCAGCTTCGTGTACCCCGCGGGTAACGAGCAGTACTTC
v_gene: TRBV5-1; j_gene: TRBJ2-1; d_gene: TRBD2; abundance: NA; CDR3aa: CASSAGLSGSSYNEQFF; CDR3nt: TGCGCCAGCAGCGCGGGACTTAGCGGGAGCTCATACAATGAGCAGTTCTTC
v_gene: TRBV10-3; j_gene: TRBJ2-2; d_gene: NA; abundance: NA; CDR3aa: CATQGSKNTGELFF; CDR3nt: TGTGCCACCCAGGGGTCCAAAAACACCGGGGAGCTGTTTTTT
v_gene: TRBV19; j_gene: TRBJ1-4; d_gene: NA; abundance: NA; CDR3aa: CASSIDPRGTNEKLFF; CDR3nt: TGTGCCAGTAGTATAGATCCGAGAGGTACTAATGAAAAACTGTTTTTT
v_gene: TRBV5-1; j_gene: TRBJ2-7; d_gene: TRBD1; abundance: NA; CDR3aa: CASSRDSYEQYF; CDR3nt: TGCGCCAGCAGCCGGGACAGCTACGAGCAGTACTTC
v_gene: TRBV6-5; j_gene: TRBJ1-5; d_gene: TRBD1; abundance: NA; CDR3aa: CASSYTSTGVQPQHF; CDR3nt: TGTGCCAGCAGTTACACATCTACAGGGGTTCAGCCCCAGCATTTT
v_gene: TRBV5-1; j_gene: TRBJ2-6; d_gene: TRBD1; abundance: NA; CDR3aa: CASSRSTRDRDTGANVLTF; CDR3nt: TGCGCCAGCAGCCGGAGTACCCGGGACAGGGACACTGGGGCCAACGTCCTGACTTTC
v_gene: TRBV5-1; j_gene: TRBJ1-1; d_gene: NA; abundance: NA; CDR3aa: CASSTGGRTEAFF; CDR3nt: TGCGCCAGCAGCACGGGGGGGAGAACTGAAGCTTTCTTT
v_gene: TRBV5-4; j_gene: TRBJ1-1; d_gene: NA; abundance: once; CDR3aa: CASSAGTLPEAFF; CDR3nt: TGTGCCAGCAGCGCCGGGACACTCCCTGAAGCTTTCTTT
v_gene: TRBV9; j_gene: TRBJ2-3; d_gene: NA; abundance: NA; CDR3aa: CASSPRTSTDTQYF; CDR3nt: TGTGCCAGCAGCCCCCGGACTAGCACAGATACGCAGTATTTT
v_gene: TRBV19; j_gene: TRBJ1-2; d_gene: TRBD1; abundance: NA; CDR3aa: CASTTRQGAWYGYTF; CDR3nt: TGTGCCAGTACAACTCGCCAGGGGGCTTGGTATGGCTACACCTTC
v_gene: TRBV2; j_gene: TRBJ2-7; d_gene: NA; abundance: NA; CDR3aa: CASSDVSNSYEQYF; CDR3nt: TGTGCCAGCAGTGATGTGAGCAACTCCTACGAGCAGTACTTC
v_gene: TRBV2; j_gene: TRBJ2-5; d_gene: NA; abundance: NA; CDR3aa: CASSVRGETQYF; CDR3nt: TGTGCCAGCAGTGTACGGGGGGAGACCCAGTACTTC